This T cell receptor beta chain was sequenced in a study of CD8 T cells in Susac syndrome. Sequencing of TCR beta, carried out with a high-throughput approach, was applied to CD8+ and CD4+ T cells from the blood. CDR1 and CDR2 (germline): DFQATT, SNEGSKA (reference sequence). The V end was cut by 1 base, the J end by 4 bases, with 9 bases between. The CDR3 covers 13 residues. RNA totalling roughly 0.45 to 1 ug underwent reverse transcription with random hexamers. Amplification of the TCR beta CDR3 was carried out by immunoSEQ multiplex PCR, which spanned a total of 54 Vbeta and 13 Jbeta segments. TCRdb independently ran MiXCR on the immunoSEQ multiplex PCR reads; one entry per CDR3 protein. The data contain some 220,000 distinct CDR3 sequences, nearly 97% of them singletons.

This chain joins TRBV20-1 and TRBJ2-3; possible D gene TRBD1, 5 bases. The TCR was taken from a human donor with multiple sclerosis. The sequencing sample was made of CD4+ T cells from PBMCs. The CDR3 DNA is TGCAGTGCTAGAGTCCAGGGTCCAGATACGCAGTATTTT. Residues: CSARVQGPDTQYF.